A selection of T cell receptor beta chains follows, all from one sample in a study of shared clonotypes between healthy human individuals. Generated by immunoSEQ multiplex PCR, the TCRdb table keeps only in-frame clones and is missing some. The repertoire has around 2.5 million clones, under 95% of them found once; the top ten carry roughly 0.39%. Sequenced sample: naive CD4+ T cells from PBMCs. Source of these receptors: a man aged 18 to 29 in good health. Some clones in this sample may be carry-over from other donors' samples. The CDR3 runs from the conserved cysteine through the conserved F or W. D genes are given only for firm matches. Where a row states a size, it is once, few, many or the class of an expanded clone; other rows omit it.

>TRBV27|-|TRBD1|TRBJ1-2
CASSLTGTGYGYTF
TGTGCCAGCAGTTTAACCGGGACAGGCTATGGCTACACCTTC
>TRBV29-1|-|TRBD2|TRBJ2-4
CSGSREGNIQYF
TGCAGCGGTAGTCGGGAGGGTAACATTCAGTACTTC
>TRBV5-4|once|TRBD2|TRBJ2-1
CASSLSGRDNEQFF
TGTGCCAGCAGCCTTAGCGGGAGAGACAATGAGCAGTTCTTC
>TRBV6-1|-|-|TRBJ1-5
CASRGELNQPQHF
TGTGCCAGCCGGGGCGAACTGAATCAGCCCCAGCATTTT
>TRBV6-1|-|-|TRBJ2-2
CASTMVAAGELFF
TGTGCCAGCACGATGGTGGCGGCCGGGGAGCTGTTTTTT
>TRBV28|once|-|TRBJ1-2
CASSSRANYGYTF
TGTGCCAGCAGTAGTAGGGCCAACTATGGCTACACCTTC
>TRBV11-2|-|-|TRBJ2-2
CASSPLRDWTGELFF
TGTGCCAGCAGTCCATTACGGGATTGGACCGGGGAGCTGTTTTTT
>TRBV7-2|once|-|TRBJ2-3
CASSSRAADTQYF
TGTGCCAGCAGCTCACGGGCCGCGGATACGCAGTATTTT
>TRBV4-3|-|TRBD1|TRBJ2-7
CASSQDPRGPEQYF
TGCGCCAGCAGCCAAGATCCCAGGGGGCCCGAGCAGTACTTC
>TRBV4-2|-|-|TRBJ1-1
CASSQGGRVDEAFF
TGTGCCAGCAGCCAGGGGGGCAGGGTGGATGAAGCTTTCTTT
>TRBV30|-|TRBD1|TRBJ1-2
CAWDPGQGVGYTF
TGTGCCTGGGACCCGGGACAGGGGGTTGGCTACACCTTC
>TRBV7-9|few|TRBD2|TRBJ2-1
CASQGLASTHEQFF
TGTGCCAGCCAAGGACTAGCCTCAACACATGAGCAGTTCTTC
>TRBV7-2|-|-|TRBJ1-4
CASSVSSAGVGEKLFF
TGTGCCAGCAGCGTCAGTTCTGCGGGGGTTGGGGAAAAACTGTTTTTT
>TRBV7-9|-|TRBD2|TRBJ2-5
CASSSSILAGVRETQYF
TGTGCCAGCAGCTCCTCGATACTAGCGGGAGTGCGAGAGACCCAGTACTTC
>TRBV4-1|-|TRBD1|TRBJ2-7
CASSRRDRDYEQYF
TGCGCCAGCAGCCGCCGGGACAGGGACTACGAGCAGTACTTC
>TRBV6-6|-|-|TRBJ2-7
CASSYSSAGSSYEQYF
TGTGCCAGCAGTTACTCCTCCGCAGGGTCCTCCTACGAGCAGTACTTC
>TRBV10-3|-|-|TRBJ2-1
CAISPAGVRVPNEQFF
TGTGCCATCAGTCCCGCCGGGGTCCGGGTACCCAATGAGCAGTTCTTC
>TRBV6-5|-|TRBD2|TRBJ2-6
CASTPGRLGANVLTF
TGTGCCAGCACCCCCGGGAGGTTAGGGGCCAACGTCCTGACTTTC
>TRBV5-5|-|-|TRBJ1-6
CASSLLAGNNSPLHF
TGTGCCAGCAGCTTATTAGCAGGGAATAATTCACCCCTCCACTTT
>TRBV4-3|once|TRBD1|TRBJ1-5
CASSLYRGSSQPQHF
TGCGCCAGCAGCCTGTACAGGGGATCTTCTCAGCCCCAGCATTTT
>TRBV4-1|-|-|TRBJ1-4
CASSQREAGAEKLFF
TGCGCCAGCAGCCAAAGGGAGGCCGGTGCGGAAAAACTGTTTTTT
>TRBV6-1|-|-|TRBJ2-7
CASRGELSYEQYF
TGTGCCAGCAGAGGGGAGTTATCCTACGAGCAGTACTTC
>TRBV27|-|-|TRBJ2-1
CASSFDPSARSYNEQFF
TGTGCCAGCAGTTTCGATCCGTCAGCGAGATCCTACAATGAGCAGTTCTTC
>TRBV5-1|-|-|TRBJ2-4
CASSFKGGGVTGYSGAKNIQYF
TGCGCCAGCAGCTTTAAAGGAGGGGGAGTTACAGGTTACTCCGGGGCCAAAAACATTCAGTACTTC
>TRBV6-5|once|-|TRBJ1-1
CASKVVLPGSVRAFF
TGTGCCAGCAAGGTGGTCCTCCCAGGGTCCGTAAGAGCTTTCTTT
>TRBV7-2|-|-|TRBJ1-2
CASSLDNLGGYTF
TGTGCCAGCAGCTTAGACAACCTGGGGGGCTACACCTTC
>TRBV19|-|TRBD1|TRBJ1-5
CASSKPPGQPAPQPQHF
TGTGCCAGTAGTAAGCCACCGGGACAGCCGGCCCCACAGCCCCAGCATTTT
>TRBV5-5|-|-|TRBJ1-1
CASSLVVVNTEAFF
TGTGCCAGCAGCTTGGTCGTAGTCAACACTGAAGCTTTCTTT
>TRBV2|-|TRBD1|TRBJ1-3
CASSAGTGVVNTIYF
TGTGCCAGCAGTGCCGGGACAGGGGTAGTCAACACCATATATTTT
>TRBV29-1|once|-|TRBJ1-2
CSVEGGPYGYTF
TGCAGCGTTGAGGGGGGCCCCTATGGCTACACCTTC
>TRBV9|-|TRBD1|TRBJ2-5
CASSPQTGLQETQYF
TGTGCCAGCAGCCCTCAGACAGGGCTACAAGAGACCCAGTACTTC
>TRBV28|-|-|TRBJ1-4
CATSIGGVGGEKLFF
TGTGCCACCTCGATAGGCGGGGTCGGGGGCGAAAAACTGTTTTTT
>TRBV5-1|-|-|TRBJ2-5
CASSFGRAGETQYF
TGCGCCAGCAGCTTTGGCAGGGCTGGGGAGACCCAGTACTTC
>TRBV18|few|-|TRBJ1-5
CASSPPGSNRVQPQHF
TGTGCCAGCTCACCCCCAGGGAGCAACAGGGTTCAGCCCCAGCATTTT
>TRBV19|-|TRBD1|TRBJ1-2
CASSTPRTGTYGYTF
TGTGCCAGTAGTACCCCCCGGACAGGGACCTATGGCTACACCTTC
>TRBV18|-|-|TRBJ1-2
CASSPQGHQYYGYTF
TGTGCCAGCTCACCCCAGGGACATCAGTACTATGGCTACACCTTC
>TRBV14|-|-|TRBJ2-7
CASSQSRDGEQYF
TGTGCCAGCAGCCAATCGCGGGACGGCGAGCAGTACTTC
>TRBV5-1|-|-|TRBJ2-1
CASSYLAVNNEQFF
TGCGCCAGCAGCTACTTAGCGGTCAACAATGAGCAGTTCTTC
>TRBV18|few|TRBD1|TRBJ1-2
CASSKKGQGDGYTF
TGTGCCAGCTCAAAAAAGGGACAGGGTGATGGCTACACCTTC
>TRBV7-3|-|-|TRBJ2-1
CASSLNSGLVQKQFF
TGTGCCAGCAGCTTAAATTCAGGTTTGGTCCAAAAGCAGTTCTTC
>TRBV10-3|-|-|TRBJ2-7
CATTATGPIPYEQYF
TGTGCCACAACCGCGACAGGTCCCATTCCCTACGAGCAGTACTTC
>TRBV5-1|-|-|TRBJ2-7
CASSPSVANEQYF
TGCGCCAGCAGCCCCTCGGTTGCCAACGAGCAGTACTTC
>TRBV7-2|once|-|TRBJ2-7
CASSSGPSPYEQYF
TGTGCCAGCAGCTCCGGGCCATCCCCCTACGAGCAGTACTTC
>TRBV7-9|-|TRBD2|TRBJ2-7
CASSLGGGTSGRYEQYF
TGTGCCAGCAGCTTAGGAGGGGGGACTAGCGGGAGGTACGAGCAGTACTTC
>TRBV5-1|-|-|TRBJ2-5
CASSAQRASQETQYF
TGCGCCAGCAGCGCCCAGCGGGCCTCCCAAGAGACCCAGTACTTC
>TRBV7-2|-|TRBD1|TRBJ2-7
CASSLGPPGTGAHEQYF
TGTGCCAGCAGCTTAGGACCGCCCGGGACAGGGGCCCACGAGCAGTACTTC
>TRBV25-1|-|-|TRBJ1-2
CASSGKDRGYTF
TGTGCCAGCAGTGGAAAGGACCGTGGCTACACCTTC
>TRBV6-6|-|-|TRBJ2-5
CASGRGPEETQYF
TGTGCCAGCGGTAGAGGTCCGGAAGAGACCCAGTACTTC
>TRBV5-1|-|-|TRBJ2-5
CASSQLGGQETQYF
TGCGCCAGCAGCCAACTAGGGGGACAAGAGACCCAGTACTTC
>TRBV19|-|-|TRBJ2-1
CASIGGNEQFF
TGTGCCAGTATAGGGGGGAACGAGCAGTTCTTC